This TCR beta chain comes out of a study of cytomegalovirus exposure and HLA in healthy donors. Trimming left V 4 bases short and J 5 bases short, with 14 bases between. The CDR3 covers 14 residues. Germline CDR1 and CDR2: SGHDN and FVKESK. PCR used 60 Vbeta primers and 13 Jbeta primers. TCRdb's copy holds only in-frame clones and misses some; the assay was immunoSEQ multiplex PCR. The sample holds about 120,000 clones, over 70% seen once. The sample was PBMCs. This clonotype was obtained from a woman between 18 and 30 years old in good health and CMV-seronegative. This chain joins TRBV14 and TRBJ2-5; D gene unclear. The chain's CDR3 is CASSRVTVAETQYF. CDR3 coding DNA: TGTGCCAGCAGCCGAGTTACAGTCGCCGAGACCCAGTACTTC. Drawing the rest from reference TRBV14 and TRBJ2-5, the complete variable domain is EAGVTQFPSHSVIEKGQTVTLRCDPISGHDNLYWYRRVMGKEIKFLLHFVKESKQDESGMPNNRFLAERTGGTYSTLKVQPAELEDSGVYFCASSRVTVAETQYFGPGTRLLVL.